This entry describes one TCR beta chain. Its antigen is not known. The sample's treatment: around 19 received Ad26.COV2.S at low or high dose, single or two shots; roughly five received placebo; per-sample allocation not given. Day 63 after the first injection of vaccine or placebo was the sampling time. The record originates from a study of Ad26.COV2.S vaccination and SARS-CoV-2 variants. Points from the study as a whole: It was found that vaccine and placebo recipients had similar non-spike TCR breadth. Spike-specific TCR breadth in vaccine recipients exceeded that seen in placebo recipients.

Method: immunoSEQ multiplex PCR; TCRdb's copy keeps in-frame clones and lacks some. The data show hundreds of thousands of clones, with roughly 85% seen just once and around 7.4% held by the top ten. V shed 5 bases and J shed 0 bases, with 8 bases lying between them. The length of the CDR3 is 14 residues. Germline assignment: CDR1 PRHDT and CDR2 FYEKMQ (reference sequence). This clonotype was sampled from a person between 18 and 59 years old who received the Ad26.COV2.S COVID-19 vaccine or a placebo. This specimen was peripheral blood, taken in a trial of Ad26.COV2.S vaccine versus placebo. The chain is built from TRBV13 and TRBJ2-1; D perhaps matches TRBD1 (5 bases). The CDR3 loop reads CASSPRDSYNEQFF. In DNA, the CDR3 is TGTGCCAGCAGCCCCAGGGACTCCTACAATGAGCAGTTCTTC.